The 24 T cell receptor beta chains below come from one sample, sequenced in a study of control samples from healthy donors and cancer patients. Sequencing used immunoSEQ multiplex PCR; TCRdb keeps in-frame clones, though not all of them. The repertoire includes 100,000 to 150,000 clones, 80% to 90% of them detected once, and 2.9% sits in the top ten. The sequenced material came from blood. Source of these receptors: a man aged 55-75 years in good health.

The chain uses TRBV7-2 and TRBJ1-1; possibly TRBD1 for D (5 bases). CDR3 length: 14 amino acids. V lost 3 bases and J 1 base, leaving 9 bases between the germline ends. Germline V CDR1 and CDR2: SGHTA, FQGNSA. CDR3 DNA sequence: TGTGCCAGCAGCTTTAGACAGAAGAACACTGAAGCTTTCTTT. The encoded protein is CASSFRQKNTEAFF.

The chain combines TRBV30 with TRBJ2-5, with D tentatively TRBD1 (5 bases). CDR3 length equals 13 residues. Trimming pared 0 bases from V and 5 bases from J, leaving 10 bases between. The germline gives CDR1 GTSNPN, CDR2 SVGIG (reference sequence). CDR3 sequence (DNA): TGTGCCTGGAGTGTAGGGGTCGTGGAGACCCAGTACTTC. It is translated as CAWSVGVVETQYF.

The chain is built from TRBV19 and TRBJ2-5; TRBD1 matches at 9 bases. Trimming at V came to 3 bases and at J to 6 bases, leaving 5 bases not matched to a gene. This CDR3 region has 14 residues. Germline V gene sequence: CDR1 LNHDA, CDR2 SQIVND (reference sequence). For the CDR3, the DNA is TGTGCCAGTAGTATCGGGACAGGGATGAAGACCCAGTACTTC. This codes for CASSIGTGMKTQYF.

This clone was found once. The CDR3 DNA reads TGTGCCAGCAGTTTAACCGGGACTAGCGGGGGGAAGCAAGAGACCCAGTACTTC. This encodes CASSLTGTSGGKQETQYF. This chain joins TRBV28 and TRBJ2-5; 15 positions agree with TRBD2. This CDR3 has 18 residues. Unmatched junction bases numbered 6, after V lost 2 bases and J lost 2 bases. The germline V gene encodes CDR1 MDHEN and CDR2 SYDVKM. Full variable domain (missing parts from reference TRBV28 and TRBJ2-5): DVKVTQSSRYLVKRTGEKVFLECVQDMDHENMFWYRQDPGLGLRLIYFSYDVKMKEKGDIPEGYSVSREKKERFSLILESASTNQTSMYLCASSLTGTSGGKQETQYFGPGTRLLVL.

Points on this clone: Germline is not matched at one junction end, which may reflect a read error. The gene calls are TRBV6-1 and TRBJ1-3, with a possible D match to TRBD1 (5 bases). Germline V gives CDR1 MNHNS, CDR2 SASEGT. There are 15 residues in the CDR3. CDR3 loop: CASGEGIFSGNTIYF. CDR3 nucleotides: TGTGCCAGCGGTGAGGGGATTTTCTCTGGAAACACCATATATTTT.

V is TRBV6-6 and J is TRBJ1-6; a possible D gene is TRBD1 (6 bases). CDR3 length: 13 amino acids. Germline CDR1 MNHNY, CDR2 SVGAGI (reference sequence). The germline V and J ends were trimmed by 6 bases and 10 bases, with 13 bases remaining between them. The CDR3 DNA is TGTGCCAGCAGCCGAGACAGGTACTCACCCCTCCACTTT. It is translated as CASSRDRYSPLHF.

This chain joins TRBV7-9 and TRBJ1-1; D is ambiguous. Germline V CDR1 and CDR2: SEHNR, FQNEAQ (reference sequence). V lost 5 bases and J 5 bases, leaving 12 bases between the germline ends. This CDR3 comprises 13 residues. The CDR3 region has the DNA TGTGCCAGCAGCCCTTCTAGGGCAACTGAAGCTTTCTTT. Its translation: CASSPSRATEAFF. The full variable domain, in which reference TRBV7-9 and TRBJ1-1 provide the parts outside the CDR3, is DTGVSQNPRHKITKRGQNVTFRCDPISEHNRLYWYRQTLGQGPEFLTYFQNEAQLEKSRLLSDRFSAERPKGSFSTLEIQRTEQGDSAMYLCASSPSRATEAFFGQGTRLTVV.

This clone was counted only a few times. CDR3 in DNA: TGTGCCAGCAGTTTATCGCCCGGGATCACAGGGGGTTCACCCCTCCACTTT. Its translation: CASSLSPGITGGSPLHF. The gene calls are TRBV27 and TRBJ1-6, with 8 bases identical to TRBD1. The CDR3 has 17 residues. Germline V CDR1 and CDR2: MNHEY, SMNVEV (reference sequence). V lost 0 bases, J lost 9 bases, and 10 bases stayed unmatched.

The genes are TRBV3-1 (or the pseudogene TRBV3-2) and TRBJ2-1; 11 bases align to TRBD2. Germline assignment: CDR1 LGHDT and CDR2 YNNKEL (reference sequence). This CDR3 has 17 residues. V lost 0 bases, J lost 9 bases, and 10 bases stayed unmatched. CDR3 DNA: TGTGCCAGCAGCCAAGATGGAATAGCGGGGGGGGCCGGTGAGCAGTTCTTC. The encoded protein is CASSQDGIAGGAGEQFF.

The rearrangement links TRBV7-9 to TRBJ2-7; D uncertain. Germline V gives CDR1 SEHNR, CDR2 FQNEAQ (reference sequence). CDR3 length: 15 amino acids. Trimming took off 5 bases at V and 0 bases at J, with 14 bases between the two ends. For the CDR3, the DNA is TGTGCCAGCAGCCGAAACTCACAAAGCTCCTACGAGCAGTACTTC. Residues: CASSRNSQSSYEQYF.

The V and J genes are TRBV28 and TRBJ1-3; D unclear. Trimming stripped 3 bases from V and 6 bases from J, with 6 bases between. Germline loops: CDR1 MDHEN, CDR2 SYDVKM. The CDR3 has 12 amino acids. The CDR3 reads CASSFDENTIYF. In DNA, the CDR3 is TGTGCCAGCAGTTTCGACGAAAACACCATATATTTT.

The rearrangement joins TRBV5-1 to TRBJ2-7; 9 bases match TRBD1. The CDR3 extends over 13 amino acids. The V gene end was trimmed by 7 bases and the J gene end by 3 bases; junction bases not matched to a gene: 5. Germline assignment: CDR1 SGHRS and CDR2 YFSETQ. The CDR3 reads CASSKGQGYEQYF. CDR3 coding DNA: TGCGCCAGCTCAAAGGGACAGGGCTACGAGCAGTACTTC.

The chain combines TRBV19 with TRBJ1-1; D is unresolved. There are 13 residues in the CDR3. Germline values: CDR1 LNHDA, CDR2 SQIVND (reference sequence). The ends were cut back, 5 bases at V and 1 base at J, with 8 bases in the middle. DNA for the CDR3: TGTGCCAGTAGTCTTCAGGAGAACACTGAAGCTTTCTTT. Protein sequence: CASSLQENTEAFF.

The chain employs TRBV5-6 and TRBJ1-6; D is perhaps TRBD1 (5 bases). The germline gives CDR1 SGHDT, CDR2 YYEEEE. The length of the CDR3 is 15 residues. Trimming pared 0 bases from V and 10 bases from J, leaving 14 bases between. The CDR3: CASSLETGTGSPLHF. CDR3 DNA sequence: TGTGCCAGCAGCTTGGAAACGGGGACGGGATCACCCCTCCACTTT.

The chain combines TRBV7-9 with TRBJ1-5; D remains unclear. From germline, CDR1 is SEHNR and CDR2 FQNEAQ (reference sequence). The CDR3 contains 13 residues. V was trimmed by 0 bases and J by 5 bases, leaving 5 bases between them. CDR3 bases: TGTGCCAGCAGCTTAGCGGTCGATCAGCCCCAGCATTTT. Protein product: CASSLAVDQPQHF. Full variable domain (missing parts from reference TRBV7-9 and TRBJ1-5): DTGVSQNPRHKITKRGQNVTFRCDPISEHNRLYWYRQTLGQGPEFLTYFQNEAQLEKSRLLSDRFSAERPKGSFSTLEIQRTEQGDSAMYLCASSLAVDQPQHFGDGTRLSIL.

The chain carries TRBV11-2 and TRBJ1-5; 7 bases match TRBD1. The germline CDR1 and CDR2 sequences are SGHAT and FQNNGV. With V trimmed by 5 bases and J by 7 bases, 5 bases remained unmatched. CDR3 length equals 13 residues. CDR3: CASSPHRGQPQHF. CDR3 DNA sequence: TGTGCCAGCAGCCCACACAGGGGACAGCCCCAGCATTTT.

This chain joins TRBV6-5 and TRBJ2-2, with D perhaps TRBD2 (7 bases). The germline gives CDR1 MNHEY, CDR2 SVGAGI. Trimming stripped 6 bases from V and 5 bases from J, with 16 bases between. This CDR3 has 15 residues. DNA for the CDR3: TGTGCCAGCAGCCCGGGGGGCCTATCTACCGGGGAGCTGTTTTTT. This encodes CASSPGGLSTGELFF.

The rearrangement joins TRBV3-1 (or the pseudogene TRBV3-2) to TRBJ1-4, with 9 bases matching TRBD1. This CDR3 contains 14 residues. Germline-derived CDR1 and CDR2 are LGHDT and YNNKEL (reference sequence). V lost 6 bases to trimming and J lost 8 bases; unmatched junction nucleotides: 7. The CDR3 loop is CASSGGTGSEKLFF. As DNA, the CDR3 is TGTGCCAGCAGTGGGGGGACAGGGAGCGAAAAACTGTTTTTT.

The chain couples TRBV11-2 to TRBJ1-3; D is uncertain. The germline V and J ends were trimmed by 1 base and 0 bases, with 7 bases remaining between them. CDR1 and CDR2 (germline): SGHAT, FQNNGV. The CDR3 spans 15 residues. The CDR3 region is CASSLGVGSGNTIYF. Here the CDR3 DNA reads TGTGCCAGCAGCTTAGGGGTTGGCTCTGGAAACACCATATATTTT.

The chain carries TRBV28 and TRBJ1-1; the match to TRBD1 covers 7 bases. With V trimmed by 3 bases and J by 2 bases, 3 bases remained unmatched. The CDR3 spans 14 residues. CDR1 is MDHEN and CDR2 is SYDVKM in the germline V gene. The CDR3 coding sequence is TGTGCCAGCAGTTTTAACAGGGGTAACACTGAAGCTTTCTTT. Protein: CASSFNRGNTEAFF.

The chain has TRBV5-1 and TRBJ2-1; the match to TRBD2 covers 7 bases. There are 16 residues in the CDR3. The J segment lost 0 bases and the V segment lost 0 bases, leaving 3 bases of the junction unmatched. Germline CDR1 and CDR2: SGHRS and YFSETQ. CDR3 in amino acids: CASSLGSSGSYNEQFF. Written as DNA, the CDR3 is TGCGCCAGCAGCTTGGGTTCTAGCGGCTCCTACAATGAGCAGTTCTTC.

This chain joins TRBV6-4 and TRBJ1-4; D call uncertain. CDR1 MRHNA and CDR2 SNTAGT come from the germline V gene. This CDR3 spans 15 amino acids. V was clipped by 7 bases and J by 16 bases, with 28 bases between them. The chain's CDR3 is CASIRWETIPLYKFF. The CDR3 coding sequence is TGTGCCAGCATTCGATGGGAGACCATTCCCCTTTATAAGTTTTTT.

The chain is built from TRBV28 and TRBJ1-4; D is possibly TRBD1 (5 bases). The CDR3 length is 15 residues. Germline V CDR1 and CDR2: MDHEN, SYDVKM. The germline V and J ends were trimmed by 2 bases and 5 bases, with 12 bases remaining between them. The CDR3 sequence is CASSLAGSRNEKLFF. CDR3 bases: TGTGCCAGCAGTTTAGCAGGGTCCCGAAATGAAAAACTGTTTTTT.

The V gene is TRBV7-2, the J gene TRBJ2-5, with 10 bases identical to TRBD2. This CDR3 is 16 amino acids long. CDR1 and CDR2 (germline): SGHTA, FQGNSA. V trimming: 5 bases; J trimming: 5 bases; junction bases outside the gene matches: 11. The CDR3 loop reads CASSQRGGNPGETQYF. In nucleotides, the CDR3 is TGTGCCAGCAGCCAGCGGGGGGGCAACCCGGGGGAGACCCAGTACTTC.